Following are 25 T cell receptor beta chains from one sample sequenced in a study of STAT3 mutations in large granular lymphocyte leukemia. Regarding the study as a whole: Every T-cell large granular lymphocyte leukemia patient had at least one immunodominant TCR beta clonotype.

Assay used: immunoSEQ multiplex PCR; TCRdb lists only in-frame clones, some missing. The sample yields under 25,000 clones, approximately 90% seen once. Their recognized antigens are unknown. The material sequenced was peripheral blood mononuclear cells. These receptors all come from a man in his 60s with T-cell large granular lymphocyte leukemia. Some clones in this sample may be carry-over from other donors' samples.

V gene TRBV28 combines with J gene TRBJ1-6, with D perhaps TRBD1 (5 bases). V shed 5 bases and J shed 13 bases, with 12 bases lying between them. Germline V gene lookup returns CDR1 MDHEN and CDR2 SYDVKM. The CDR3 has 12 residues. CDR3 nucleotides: TGTGCCAGCAGTCCACCCCGGGGCCCCCTCCACTTT. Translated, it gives CASSPPRGPLHF.

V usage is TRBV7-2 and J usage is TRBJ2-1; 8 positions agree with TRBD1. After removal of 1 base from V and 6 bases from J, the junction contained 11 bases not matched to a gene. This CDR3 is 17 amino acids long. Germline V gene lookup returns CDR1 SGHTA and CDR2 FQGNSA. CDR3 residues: CASSLVSGQGASNEQFF. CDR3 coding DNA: TGTGCCAGCAGCTTAGTCTCGGGGCAGGGGGCCAGCAATGAGCAGTTCTTC.

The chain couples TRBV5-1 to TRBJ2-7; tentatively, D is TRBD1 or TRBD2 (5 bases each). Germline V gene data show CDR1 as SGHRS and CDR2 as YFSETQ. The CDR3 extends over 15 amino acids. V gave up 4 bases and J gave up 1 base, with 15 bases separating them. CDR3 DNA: TGCGCCAGCAGCCCGAGGGGCGAGGCTTCCTACGAGCAGTACTTC. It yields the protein CASSPRGEASYEQYF.

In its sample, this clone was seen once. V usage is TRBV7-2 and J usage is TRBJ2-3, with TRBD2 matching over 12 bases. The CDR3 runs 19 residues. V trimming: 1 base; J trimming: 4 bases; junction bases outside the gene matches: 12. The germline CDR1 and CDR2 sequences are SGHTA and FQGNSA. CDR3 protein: CASSLVGLAGTFPADTQYF. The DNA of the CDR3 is TGTGCCAGCAGCTTAGTCGGACTAGCGGGAACTTTCCCGGCAGATACGCAGTATTTT.

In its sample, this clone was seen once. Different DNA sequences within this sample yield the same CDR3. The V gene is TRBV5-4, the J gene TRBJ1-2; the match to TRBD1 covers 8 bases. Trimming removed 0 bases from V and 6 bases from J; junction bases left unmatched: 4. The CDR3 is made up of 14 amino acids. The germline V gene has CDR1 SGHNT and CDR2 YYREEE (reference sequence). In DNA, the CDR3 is TGTGCCAGCAGCTTGGGGGGGACAGGTGATGGCTACACCTTC. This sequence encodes CASSLGGTGDGYTF. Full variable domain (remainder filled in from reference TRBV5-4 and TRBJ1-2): ETGVTQSPTHLIKTRGQQVTLRCSSQSGHNTVSWYQQALGQGPQFIFQYYREEENGRGNFPPRFSGLQFPNYSSELNVNALELDDSALYLCASSLGGTGDGYTFGSGTRLTVV.

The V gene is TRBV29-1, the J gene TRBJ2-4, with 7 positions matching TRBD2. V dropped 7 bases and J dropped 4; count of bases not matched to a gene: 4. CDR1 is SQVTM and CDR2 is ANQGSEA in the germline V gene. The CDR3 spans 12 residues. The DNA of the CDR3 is TGCAGCGCGGGGGAGGGGAAAAACATTCAGTACTTC. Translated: CSAGEGKNIQYF.

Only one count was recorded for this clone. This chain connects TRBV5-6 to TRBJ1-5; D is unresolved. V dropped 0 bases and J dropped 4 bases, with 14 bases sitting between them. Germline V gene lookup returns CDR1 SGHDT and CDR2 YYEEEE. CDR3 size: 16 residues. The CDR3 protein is CASSLGPVGVNQPQHF. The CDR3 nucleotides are TGTGCCAGCAGCTTGGGACCAGTCGGGGTGAATCAGCCCCAGCATTTT.

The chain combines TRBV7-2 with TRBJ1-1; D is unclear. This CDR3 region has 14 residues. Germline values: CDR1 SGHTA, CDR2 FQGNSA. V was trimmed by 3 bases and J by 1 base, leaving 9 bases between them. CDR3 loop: CASSFGSANTEAFF. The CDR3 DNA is TGTGCCAGCAGCTTTGGTTCGGCGAACACTGAAGCTTTCTTT.

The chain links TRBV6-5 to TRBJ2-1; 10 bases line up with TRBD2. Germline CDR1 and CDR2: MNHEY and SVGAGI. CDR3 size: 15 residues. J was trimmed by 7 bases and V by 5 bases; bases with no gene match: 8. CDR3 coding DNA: TGTGCCAGCAGTATCTATAGCGGGAGGTCGAATGAGCAGTTCTTC. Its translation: CASSIYSGRSNEQFF.

CDR3 sequence (DNA): TGTGCCAGCAGCACTACCGGGACAGAGGGTAATGAGCAGTTCTTC. Protein: CASSTTGTEGNEQFF. This rearrangement joins TRBV9 to TRBJ2-1; 7 nucleotides align to TRBD1. In germline, CDR1 is SGDLS, CDR2 YYNGEE. CDR3 length: 15 amino acids. V was clipped by 4 bases and J by 7 bases; unmatched bases: 11. The variable domain in full, with the rest retrieved from reference TRBV9 and TRBJ2-1, is DSGVTQTPKHLITATGQRVTLRCSPRSGDLSVYWYQQSLDQGLQFLIQYYNGEERAKGNILERFSAQQFPDLHSELNLSSLELGDSALYFCASSTTGTEGNEQFFGPGTRLTVL.

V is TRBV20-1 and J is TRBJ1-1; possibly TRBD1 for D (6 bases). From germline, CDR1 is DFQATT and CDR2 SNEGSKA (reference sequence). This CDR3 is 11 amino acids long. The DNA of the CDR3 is TGCAGCTCTGAGGGGGGCACTGAAGCTTTCTTT. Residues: CSSEGGTEAFF.

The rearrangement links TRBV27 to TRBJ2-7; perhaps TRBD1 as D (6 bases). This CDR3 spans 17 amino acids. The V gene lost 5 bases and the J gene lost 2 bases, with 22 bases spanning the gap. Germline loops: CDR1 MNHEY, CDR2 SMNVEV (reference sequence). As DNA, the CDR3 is TGTGCCAGCAGTCCCCTCGGACAGTCGGATTCACCCTACGAGCAGTACTTC. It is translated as CASSPLGQSDSPYEQYF.

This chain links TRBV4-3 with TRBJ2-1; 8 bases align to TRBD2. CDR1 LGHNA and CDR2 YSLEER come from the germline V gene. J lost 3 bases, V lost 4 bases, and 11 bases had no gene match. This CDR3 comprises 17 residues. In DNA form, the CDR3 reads TGCGCCAGCAGCCCCCGTTTCGGTAGCGGGAACTACAATGAGCAGTTCTTC. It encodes CASSPRFGSGNYNEQFF.

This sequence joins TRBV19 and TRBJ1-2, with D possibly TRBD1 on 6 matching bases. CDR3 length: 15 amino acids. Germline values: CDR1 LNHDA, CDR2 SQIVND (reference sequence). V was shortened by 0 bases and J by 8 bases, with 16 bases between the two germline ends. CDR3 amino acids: CASSIDPGQMRGYTF. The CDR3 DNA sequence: TGTGCCAGTAGTATAGATCCCGGACAGATGAGAGGCTACACCTTC.

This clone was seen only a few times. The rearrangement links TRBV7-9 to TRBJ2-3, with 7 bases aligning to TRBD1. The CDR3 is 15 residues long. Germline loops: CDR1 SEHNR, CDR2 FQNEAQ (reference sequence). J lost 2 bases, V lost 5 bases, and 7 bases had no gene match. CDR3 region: CASSRSGTDTDTQYF. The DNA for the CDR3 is TGTGCCAGCAGCAGATCCGGGACAGACACAGATACGCAGTATTTT. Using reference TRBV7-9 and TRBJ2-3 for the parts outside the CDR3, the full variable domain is DTGVSQNPRHKITKRGQNVTFRCDPISEHNRLYWYRQTLGQGPEFLTYFQNEAQLEKSRLLSDRFSAERPKGSFSTLEIQRTEQGDSAMYLCASSRSGTDTDTQYFGPGTRLTVL.

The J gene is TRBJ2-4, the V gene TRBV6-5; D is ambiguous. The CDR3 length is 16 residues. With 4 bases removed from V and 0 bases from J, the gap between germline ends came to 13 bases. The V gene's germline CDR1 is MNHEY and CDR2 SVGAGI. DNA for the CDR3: TGTGCCAGCAGTTTCGATAAGACTGTAGCCAAAAACATTCAGTACTTC. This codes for CASSFDKTVAKNIQYF.

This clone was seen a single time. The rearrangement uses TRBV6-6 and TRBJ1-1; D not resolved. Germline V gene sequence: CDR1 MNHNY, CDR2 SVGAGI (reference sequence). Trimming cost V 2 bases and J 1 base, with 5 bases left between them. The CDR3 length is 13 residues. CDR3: CASSYPGNTEAFF. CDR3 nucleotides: TGTGCCAGCAGTTACCCAGGGAACACTGAAGCTTTCTTT.

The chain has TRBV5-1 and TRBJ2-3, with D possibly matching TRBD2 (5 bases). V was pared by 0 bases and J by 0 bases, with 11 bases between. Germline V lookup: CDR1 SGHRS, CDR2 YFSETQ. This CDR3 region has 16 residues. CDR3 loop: CASSLDSGLSTDTQYF. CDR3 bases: TGCGCCAGCAGCTTGGACAGCGGTCTCAGCACAGATACGCAGTATTTT.

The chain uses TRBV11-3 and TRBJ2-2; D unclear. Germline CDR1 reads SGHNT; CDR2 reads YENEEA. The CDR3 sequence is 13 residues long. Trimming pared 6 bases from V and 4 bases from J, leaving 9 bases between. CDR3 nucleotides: TGTGCCAGCAGTGGGTATCCCACCGGGGAGCTGTTTTTT. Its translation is CASSGYPTGELFF.

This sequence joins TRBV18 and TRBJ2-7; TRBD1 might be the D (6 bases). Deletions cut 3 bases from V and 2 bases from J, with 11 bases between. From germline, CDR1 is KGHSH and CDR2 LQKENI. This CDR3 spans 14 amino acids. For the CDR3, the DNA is TGTGCCAGCTCACCCTACAGGGACGCCTACGAGCAGTACTTC. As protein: CASSPYRDAYEQYF.

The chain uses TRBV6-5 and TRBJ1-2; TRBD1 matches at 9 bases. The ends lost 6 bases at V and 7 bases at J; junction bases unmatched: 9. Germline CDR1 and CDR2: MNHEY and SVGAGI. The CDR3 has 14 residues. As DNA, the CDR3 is TGTGCCAGCAGGGGCGGACAGGGGATTATTGGCTACACCTTC. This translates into CASRGGQGIIGYTF.

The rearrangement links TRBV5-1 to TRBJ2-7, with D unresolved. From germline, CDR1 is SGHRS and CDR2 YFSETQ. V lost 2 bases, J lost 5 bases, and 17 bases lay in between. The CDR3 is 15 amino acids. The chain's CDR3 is CASSFGVGNLHEQYF. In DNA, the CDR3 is TGCGCCAGCAGCTTCGGTGTTGGTAACCTCCACGAGCAGTACTTC. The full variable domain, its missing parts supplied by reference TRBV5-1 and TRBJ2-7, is KAGVTQTPRYLIKTRGQQVTLSCSPISGHRSVSWYQQTPGQGLQFLFEYFSETQRNKGNFPGRFSGRQFSNSRSEMNVSTLELGDSALYLCASSFGVGNLHEQYFGPGTRLTVT.

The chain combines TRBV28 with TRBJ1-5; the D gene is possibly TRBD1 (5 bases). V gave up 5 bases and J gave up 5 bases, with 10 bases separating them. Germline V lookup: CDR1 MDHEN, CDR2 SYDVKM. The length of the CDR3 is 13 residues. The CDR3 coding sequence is TGTGCCAGCAGTCGGGGGGGGGATCAGCCCCAGCATTTT. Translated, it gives CASSRGGDQPQHF.

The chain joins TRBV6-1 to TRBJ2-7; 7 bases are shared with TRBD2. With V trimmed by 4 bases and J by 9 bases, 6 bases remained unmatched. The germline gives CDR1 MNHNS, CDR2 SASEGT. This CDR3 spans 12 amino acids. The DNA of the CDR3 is TGTGCCAGCAGTGGGCCCGGCGGGGGGCAGTACTTC. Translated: CASSGPGGGQYF.

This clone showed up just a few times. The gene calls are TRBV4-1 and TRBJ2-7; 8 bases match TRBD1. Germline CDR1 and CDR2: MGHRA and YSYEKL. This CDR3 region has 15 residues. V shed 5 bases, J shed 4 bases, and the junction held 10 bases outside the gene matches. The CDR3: CASSAHRGENYEQYF. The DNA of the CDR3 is TGCGCCAGCAGCGCCCACAGGGGGGAAAATTACGAGCAGTACTTC.